The 31 T cell receptor beta chains in this list originate from one sample, sequenced in a study of cytomegalovirus exposure and HLA in healthy donors. The PCR made use of 60 Vbeta and 13 Jbeta primers. TCRdb's copy holds only in-frame clones and misses some; the assay was immunoSEQ multiplex PCR. The sample yields about 190,000 clones, roughly 80% seen once. The specimen sequenced was PBMCs. Receptor source: a woman aged 18-35 years in good health and CMV-seronegative.

The chain has TRBV4-1 and TRBJ2-3, with TRBD2 matching 8 bases. Germline V CDR1 and CDR2: MGHRA, YSYEKL. This CDR3 region has 15 residues. V shed 2 bases, J shed 2 bases, and the junction held 3 bases outside the gene matches. Here the CDR3 reads CASSQTAGATDTQYF. DNA for the CDR3: TGCGCCAGCAGCCAAACAGCGGGGGCCACAGATACGCAGTATTTT.

The V gene is TRBV27, the J gene TRBJ1-6; no definite D call. This CDR3 comprises 14 residues. Germline CDR1 is MNHEY and CDR2 is SMNVEV (reference sequence). The V end was cut by 2 bases, the J end by 4 bases, with 6 bases between. This chain's CDR3 is CASSLQLYNSPLHF. Written as DNA, the CDR3 is TGTGCCAGCAGTTTACAACTTTATAATTCACCCCTCCACTTT.

The chain combines TRBV29-1 with TRBJ2-4, with D perhaps matching TRBD2 (6 bases). The CDR3 sequence is 11 residues long. V lost 8 bases, J lost 9 bases, and 14 bases lay in between. The germline CDR1 and CDR2 sequences are SQVTM and ANQGSEA. CDR3 coding DNA: TGCAGCCCGACAGTGGGGGGCATTCAGTACTTC. Translation gives CSPTVGGIQYF.

The V gene is TRBV2, the J gene TRBJ2-7; D is possibly TRBD2 (6 bases). With 4 bases removed from V and 3 bases from J, the gap between germline ends came to 13 bases. This CDR3 is built from 14 residues. The V gene's germline CDR1 is SNHLY and CDR2 FYNNEI. The CDR3 DNA reads as TGTGCCAGCAGTGGCTCTAGCGCACTCTACGAGCAGTACTTC. It yields the protein CASSGSSALYEQYF.

The chain links TRBV28 to TRBJ1-5, with 7 bases identical to TRBD1. V trimming: 4 bases; J trimming: 0 bases; junction bases outside the gene matches: 6. Germline lookup yields CDR1 MDHEN and CDR2 SYDVKM. The CDR3 runs 16 residues. The CDR3 region has the DNA TGTGCCAGCAGTTCTCGACAGGGAAATAGCAATCAGCCCCAGCATTTT. Translation: CASSSRQGNSNQPQHF.

The chain employs TRBV28 and TRBJ2-7; 7 bases are shared with TRBD1. CDR1 and CDR2 from the germline V gene are MDHEN and SYDVKM. This CDR3 contains 14 residues. V shed 8 bases, J shed 2 bases, and the junction held 9 bases outside the gene matches. The CDR3 loop reads CASQVSQGAYEQYF. CDR3 nucleotides: TGTGCCAGCCAGGTCTCGCAGGGGGCCTACGAGCAGTACTTC.

This chain uses TRBV6-1 with TRBJ2-5, with D perhaps matching TRBD2 (6 bases). Trimming stripped 5 bases from V and 4 bases from J, with 11 bases between. This CDR3 region has 13 residues. The germline V gene encodes CDR1 MNHNS and CDR2 SASEGT. CDR3 amino acids: CASSPHGGETQYF. In nucleotides, the CDR3 is TGTGCCAGCAGTCCCCACGGGGGAGAGACCCAGTACTTC.

The chain has TRBV2 and TRBJ2-3; D is unresolved. There are 12 residues in the CDR3. Trimming left V 5 bases short and J 3 bases short, with 6 bases between. Germline CDR1 SNHLY, CDR2 FYNNEI. As DNA, the CDR3 is TGTGCCAGCAGTAAACATACAGATACGCAGTATTTT. Residues: CASSKHTDTQYF.

This chain links TRBV28 with TRBJ1-4; the D gene is possibly TRBD1 (5 bases). The length of the CDR3 is 14 residues. The germline V gene encodes CDR1 MDHEN and CDR2 SYDVKM. V lost 2 bases and J lost 5, with 9 bases in between. The CDR3 nucleotides read TGTGCCAGCAGTTTAATTGGGGGGAATGAAAAACTGTTTTTT. Amino acids: CASSLIGGNEKLFF. Drawing the rest from reference TRBV28 and TRBJ1-4, the complete variable domain is DVKVTQSSRYLVKRTGEKVFLECVQDMDHENMFWYRQDPGLGLRLIYFSYDVKMKEKGDIPEGYSVSREKKERFSLILESASTNQTSMYLCASSLIGGNEKLFFGSGTQLSVL.

V is TRBV7-9 and J is TRBJ2-1; 12 bases match TRBD2. CDR1 SEHNR and CDR2 FQNEAQ come from the germline V gene (reference sequence). The CDR3 has 15 residues. V shed 5 bases and J 7 bases; nucleotides not matched to a gene: 6. Here the CDR3 DNA reads TGTGCCAGCAGCCTAACCGGGACTAGCGGGAATGAGCAGTTCTTC. Translating it yields CASSLTGTSGNEQFF.

This clone appeared a single time. V gene TRBV4-1 combines with J gene TRBJ2-3, with D perhaps TRBD1 (6 bases). Germline V CDR1 and CDR2: MGHRA, YSYEKL. This CDR3 comprises 16 residues. V shed 1 base and J shed 3 bases, with 14 bases lying between them. The CDR3 bases are TGCGCCAGCAGCCAAGGAGAGGGCACAGGGACAGATACGCAGTATTTT. Translating gives CASSQGEGTGTDTQYF.

The chain employs TRBV6-6 and TRBJ1-1; 7 bases match TRBD1. CDR1 MNHNY and CDR2 SVGAGI come from the germline V gene (reference sequence). With V trimmed by 8 bases and J by 1 base, 7 bases remained unmatched. This CDR3 spans 14 amino acids. CDR3 amino acids: CASDRDGGNTEAFF. In nucleotides, the CDR3 is TGTGCCAGCGACAGGGACGGAGGGAACACTGAAGCTTTCTTT.

This sequence joins TRBV21-1 and TRBJ2-5; the table's TRBD1 call for D was not verified on the DNA. TRBV21-1 is a pseudogene locus. This CDR3 region has 18 residues. This CDR3 reads CASSSPSPGCWAQETQYF. The CDR3 DNA follows: TGTGCCAGCAGCTCCCCGAGCCCCGGATGTTGGGCACAAGAGACCCAGTACTTC.

The CDR3, as DNA: TGTGCCAGCAGTAAGAACAGCTACGAGCAGTACTTC. It yields the protein CASSKNSYEQYF. This sequence joins TRBV6-1 and TRBJ2-5; D remains unclear. The J call may be wrong; the DNA end is better matched by TRBJ2-7. CDR3 length equals 12 residues. Germline V lookup: CDR1 MNHNS, CDR2 SASEGT.

The chain has TRBV29-1 and TRBJ1-6; TRBD1 agrees at 7 bases. Trimming removed 4 bases from V and 4 bases from J; junction bases left unmatched: 10. This CDR3 region has 16 residues. Looked up from germline, CDR1 is SQVTM and CDR2 is ANQGSEA. The CDR3 DNA follows: TGCAGCGTTGGGGGGAGCGACAGGGCATATAATTCACCCCTCCACTTT. Its translation: CSVGGSDRAYNSPLHF.

The chain uses TRBV30 and TRBJ2-3, with 7 bases matching TRBD2. V shed 3 bases and J 2 bases; nucleotides not matched to a gene: 11. The length of the CDR3 is 16 residues. CDR1 and CDR2 from the germline V gene are GTSNPN and SVGIG (reference sequence). The CDR3 nucleotides are TGTGCCTGGAGGGGTTTGGGCGGGAGTGTCACAGATACGCAGTATTTT. Translated: CAWRGLGGSVTDTQYF.

A word on this clone: This same CDR3 is encoded by further DNA sequences in the sample. The V and J genes are TRBV6-5 and TRBJ1-4, with D possibly matching TRBD1 (5 bases). With 6 bases removed from V and 4 bases from J, the gap between germline ends came to 15 bases. From germline, CDR1 is MNHEY and CDR2 SVGAGI. The CDR3 has 15 residues. The chain's CDR3 is CASRRDPGVNEKLFF. The CDR3 region has the DNA TGTGCCAGCAGGAGGGACCCGGGGGTTAATGAAAAACTGTTTTTT.

This clone was seen just once. The genes are TRBV11-2 and TRBJ2-6; D might be TRBD2 (6 bases). The CDR3 consists of 17 residues. V shed 7 bases and J shed 5 bases, with 21 bases lying between them. Germline V gene data show CDR1 as SGHAT and CDR2 as FQNNGV. CDR3 loop: CASTMGYREFRANVLTF. Here the CDR3 DNA reads TGTGCCAGCACGATGGGCTACCGGGAGTTTAGGGCCAACGTCCTGACTTTC.

This CDR3 is CASSEARGREKLFF. CDR3 sequence (DNA): TGTGCCAGCAGTGAAGCGAGGGGGCGCGAAAAACTGTTTTTT. This rearrangement joins TRBV2 to TRBJ1-4, with 7 bases aligning to TRBD1. There are 14 residues in the CDR3. CDR1 and CDR2 from the germline V gene are SNHLY and FYNNEI. Trimming removed 0 bases from V and 8 bases from J; junction bases left unmatched: 3. Complete variable domain (other parts from reference TRBV2 and TRBJ1-4): EPEVTQTPSHQVTQMGQEVILRCVPISNHLYFYWYRQILGQKVEFLVSFYNNEISEKSEIFDDQFSVERPDGSNFTLKIRSTKLEDSAMYFCASSEARGREKLFFGSGTQLSVL.

The chain has TRBV4-1 and TRBJ2-1, with D tentatively TRBD1 (5 bases). The CDR3 covers 15 residues. Germline V gives CDR1 MGHRA, CDR2 YSYEKL. Trimming stripped 0 bases from V and 8 bases from J, with 14 bases between. CDR3 sequence reads: CASSQDGALGYEQFF. Written as DNA, the CDR3 is TGCGCCAGCAGCCAAGATGGGGCCCTTGGCTATGAGCAGTTCTTC.

The chain couples TRBV7-2 to TRBJ2-1; possibly TRBD1 for D (6 bases). Germline CDR1 reads SGHTA; CDR2 reads FQGNSA. V dropped 5 bases and J dropped 4 bases, with 12 bases sitting between them. This CDR3 contains 14 residues. The CDR3, as DNA: TGTGCCAGCAGCACCCTAAGGGGGTACAATGAGCAGTTCTTC. This gives the protein CASSTLRGYNEQFF.

The rearrangement uses TRBV2 and TRBJ1-3; D ambiguous. Trimming left V 1 base short and J 1 base short, with 11 bases between. Germline V gene lookup returns CDR1 SNHLY and CDR2 FYNNEI. The CDR3 loop spans 16 amino acids. The chain's CDR3 is CASSEGSPGSGNTIYF. The CDR3 DNA follows: TGTGCCAGCAGTGAAGGGTCCCCGGGATCTGGAAACACCATATATTTT. The complete variable domain, with remaining parts taken from reference TRBV2 and TRBJ1-3, reads EPEVTQTPSHQVTQMGQEVILRCVPISNHLYFYWYRQILGQKVEFLVSFYNNEISEKSEIFDDQFSVERPDGSNFTLKIRSTKLEDSAMYFCASSEGSPGSGNTIYFGEGSWLTVV.

The V call is TRBV28, the J call TRBJ2-7; the match to TRBD2 covers 13 bases. The CDR3 is 16 residues long. Losses at the gene ends were 2 bases for V and 3 bases for J; bases not matched to a gene: 4. Germline V gene data show CDR1 as MDHEN and CDR2 as SYDVKM. The CDR3 DNA reads TGTGCCAGCAGTTTACTCAGACTAGCGGGGGGCTACGAGCAGTACTTC. This translates into CASSLLRLAGGYEQYF.

The J gene is TRBJ2-7, the V gene TRBV10-1; 9 bases align to TRBD1. Germline values: CDR1 WNHNN, CDR2 SYGVQD (reference sequence). This CDR3 region has 15 residues. Trimming took 3 bases from V and 7 from J; bases not matched to a gene: 10. CDR3 loop: CASSEQQGARAEQYF. The CDR3 bases are TGCGCCAGCAGTGAACAACAGGGGGCGCGAGCGGAGCAGTACTTC.

The rearrangement links TRBV28 to TRBJ1-1; 7 nucleotides match TRBD1. V was pared by 5 bases and J by 2 bases, with 5 bases of the junction left unmatched. Germline CDR1 is MDHEN and CDR2 is SYDVKM. The CDR3 has 14 amino acids. The CDR3, as DNA: TGTGCCAGCAGTGTCACAGGGGTTAACACTGAAGCTTTCTTT. Its translation: CASSVTGVNTEAFF.

The chain has TRBV28 and TRBJ2-7; D is possibly TRBD1 (6 bases). The germline CDR1 and CDR2 sequences are MDHEN and SYDVKM. The CDR3 spans 13 residues. V gave up 6 bases and J gave up 7 bases, with 16 bases separating them. The CDR3: CASSVPTGLEQYF. The CDR3 coding sequence is TGTGCCAGCAGCGTCCCTACAGGGCTAGAGCAGTACTTC.

This chain uses TRBV28 with TRBJ1-3; TRBD1 is a possible D gene (5 bases). Germline CDR1 is MDHEN and CDR2 is SYDVKM. V was clipped by 3 bases and J by 0 bases, with 9 bases between them. This CDR3 comprises 15 residues. CDR3 loop: CASSFGGDSGNTIYF. In nucleotides, the CDR3 is TGTGCCAGCAGTTTCGGGGGGGACTCTGGAAACACCATATATTTT.

This clone was counted a few times. The chain has TRBV19 and TRBJ2-5, with TRBD1 matching over 8 bases. The J call may not be correct, given that the DNA end is closer to TRBJ2-7. Germline V gives CDR1 LNHDA, CDR2 SQIVND (reference sequence). The CDR3 has 15 residues. The CDR3 sequence: CASSLHSRGLYEQYF. Here the CDR3 DNA reads TGTGCCAGTAGCCTCCACTCCAGGGGGCTCTACGAGCAGTACTTC.

The rearrangement links TRBV29-1 to TRBJ2-3; 7 bases are a match to TRBD2. The CDR3 contains 13 residues. The germline V gene has CDR1 SQVTM and CDR2 ANQGSEA. V shed 3 bases, J shed 4 bases, and the junction held 4 bases outside the gene matches. The CDR3 DNA is TGCAGCGTTGACAGGGAGGGTGCAGATACGCAGTATTTT. It yields the protein CSVDREGADTQYF.

This clone occurred once. The CDR3 nucleotides read TGCAGCGTGCACCCGGGCAGGGGGGGGGAGCTGTTTTTT. Translating it yields CSVHPGRGGELFF. The chain links TRBV29-1 to TRBJ2-2; TRBD1 aligns across 7 bases. J was trimmed by 8 bases and V by 6 bases; bases with no gene match: 9. The CDR3 totals 13 residues. The V gene's germline CDR1 is SQVTM and CDR2 ANQGSEA.

This clone has only one observation. The V call is TRBV7-3, the J call TRBJ1-2, with D perhaps matching TRBD1 (6 bases). V was shortened by 5 bases and J by 5 bases, with 18 bases between the two germline ends. Germline V gene data show CDR1 as SGHTA and CDR2 as FQGTGA. The CDR3 totals 15 residues. The CDR3 bases are TGTGCCAGCAGCCCCCTCGATGGGGGCAGGTATGGCTACACCTTC. It specifies CASSPLDGGRYGYTF.